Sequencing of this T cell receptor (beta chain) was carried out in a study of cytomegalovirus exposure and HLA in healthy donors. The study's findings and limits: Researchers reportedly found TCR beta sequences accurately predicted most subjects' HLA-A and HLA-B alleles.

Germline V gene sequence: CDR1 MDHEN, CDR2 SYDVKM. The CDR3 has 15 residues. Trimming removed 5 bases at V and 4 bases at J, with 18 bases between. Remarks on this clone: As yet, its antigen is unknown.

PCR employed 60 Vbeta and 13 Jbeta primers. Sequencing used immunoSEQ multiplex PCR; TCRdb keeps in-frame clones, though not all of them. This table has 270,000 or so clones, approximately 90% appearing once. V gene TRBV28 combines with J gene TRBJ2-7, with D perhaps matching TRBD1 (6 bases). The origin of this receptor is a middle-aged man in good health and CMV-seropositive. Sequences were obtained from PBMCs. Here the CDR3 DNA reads TGTGCCAGCAGTGCCCCGGGACAAGATTTTTACGAGCAGTACTTC. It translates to CASSAPGQDFYEQYF. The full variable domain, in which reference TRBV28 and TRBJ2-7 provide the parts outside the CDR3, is DVKVTQSSRYLVKRTGEKVFLECVQDMDHENMFWYRQDPGLGLRLIYFSYDVKMKEKGDIPEGYSVSREKKERFSLILESASTNQTSMYLCASSAPGQDFYEQYFGPGTRLTVT.